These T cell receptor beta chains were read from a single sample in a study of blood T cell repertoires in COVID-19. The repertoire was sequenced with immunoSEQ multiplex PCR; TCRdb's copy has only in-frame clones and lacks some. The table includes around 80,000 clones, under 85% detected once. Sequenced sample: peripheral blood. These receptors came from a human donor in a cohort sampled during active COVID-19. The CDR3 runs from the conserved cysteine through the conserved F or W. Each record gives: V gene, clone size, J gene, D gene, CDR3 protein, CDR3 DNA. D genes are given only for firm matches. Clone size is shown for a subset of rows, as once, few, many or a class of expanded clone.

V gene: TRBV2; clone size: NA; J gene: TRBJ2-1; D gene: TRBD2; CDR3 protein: CASISGTSGVRSYNEQFF; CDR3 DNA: TGTGCCAGCATCTCCGGGACTAGCGGGGTCCGCTCCTACAATGAGCAGTTCTTC
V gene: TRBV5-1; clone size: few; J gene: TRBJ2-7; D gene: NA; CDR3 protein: CASSLGYRASYEQYF; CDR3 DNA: TGCGCCAGCAGCTTGGGTTACAGGGCTTCCTACGAGCAGTACTTC
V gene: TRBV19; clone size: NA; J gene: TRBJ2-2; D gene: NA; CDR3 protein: CASSTRQGGNTGELFF; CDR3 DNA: TGTGCCAGTAGTACGCGCCAGGGGGGGAACACCGGGGAGCTGTTTTTT
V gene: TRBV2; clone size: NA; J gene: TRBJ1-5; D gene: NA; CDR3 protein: CASSEAGGKEPQHF; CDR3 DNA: TGTGCCAGCAGTGAAGCCGGGGGGAAGGAGCCCCAGCATTTT
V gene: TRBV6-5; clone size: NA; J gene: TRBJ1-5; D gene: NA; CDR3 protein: CASSYSPGELAQHF; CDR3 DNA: TGTGCCAGCAGTTACTCGCCAGGGGAGCTGGCCCAGCATTTT
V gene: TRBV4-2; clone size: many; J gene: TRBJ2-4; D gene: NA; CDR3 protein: CASSQDREGVRAKNIQYF; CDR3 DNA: TGTGCCAGCAGCCAAGATAGAGAGGGGGTCAGGGCCAAAAACATTCAGTACTTC
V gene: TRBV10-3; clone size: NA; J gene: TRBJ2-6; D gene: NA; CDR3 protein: CAISESNGVGANVLTF; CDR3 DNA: TGTGCCATCAGTGAGTCGAACGGGGTTGGGGCCAACGTCCTGACTTTC
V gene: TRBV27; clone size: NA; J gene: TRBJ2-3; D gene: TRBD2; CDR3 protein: CASSLWETSGTGRRDTQYF; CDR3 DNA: TGTGCCAGCAGTTTATGGGAAACTAGCGGTACGGGAAGACGGGATACGCAGTATTTT
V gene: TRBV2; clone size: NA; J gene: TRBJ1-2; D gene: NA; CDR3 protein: CASSEFGLLNTF; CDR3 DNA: TGTGCCAGCAGTGAATTCGGACTTCTGAACACCTTC
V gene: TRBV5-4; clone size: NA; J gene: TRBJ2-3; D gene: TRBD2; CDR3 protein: CASSPYSGGTDTQYF; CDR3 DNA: TGTGCCAGCAGTCCCTATAGCGGGGGTACAGATACGCAGTATTTT
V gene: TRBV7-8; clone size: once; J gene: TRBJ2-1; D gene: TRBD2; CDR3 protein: CASSLISGTYNEQFF; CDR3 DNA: TGTGCCAGCAGCCTAATTAGCGGGACCTACAATGAGCAGTTCTTC
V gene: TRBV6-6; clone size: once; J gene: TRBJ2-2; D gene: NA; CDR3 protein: CASSYGGQTNTGELFF; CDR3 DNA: TGTGCCAGCAGTTACGGAGGGCAGACGAACACCGGGGAGCTGTTTTTT
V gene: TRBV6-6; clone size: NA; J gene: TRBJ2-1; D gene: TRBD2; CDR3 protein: CASSYSGGDNEQFF; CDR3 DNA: TGTGCCAGCAGTTACAGCGGGGGTGACAATGAGCAGTTCTTC
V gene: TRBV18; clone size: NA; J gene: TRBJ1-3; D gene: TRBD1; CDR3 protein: CASSSTGDSGNTIYF; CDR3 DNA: TGTGCCAGCTCATCCACAGGGGACTCTGGAAACACCATATATTTT
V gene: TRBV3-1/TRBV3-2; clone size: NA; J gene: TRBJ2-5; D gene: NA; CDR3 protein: CASSQAGEETQYF; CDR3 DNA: TGTGCCAGCAGCCAGGCGGGTGAGGAGACCCAGTACTTC
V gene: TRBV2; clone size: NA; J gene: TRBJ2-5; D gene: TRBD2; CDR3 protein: CASRRETETQYF; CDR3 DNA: TGTGCCAGCCGGCGGGAGACCGAGACCCAGTACTTC
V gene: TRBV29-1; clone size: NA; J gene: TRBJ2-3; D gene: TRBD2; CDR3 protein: CSVRTGTSTADTQYF; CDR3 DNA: TGCAGCGTTCGCACCGGGACTAGCACGGCAGATACGCAGTATTTT
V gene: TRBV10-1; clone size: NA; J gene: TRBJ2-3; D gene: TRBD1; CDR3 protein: CASSPGTGSKDTQYF; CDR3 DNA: TGCGCCAGCAGTCCAGGGACAGGGTCGAAAGATACGCAGTATTTT
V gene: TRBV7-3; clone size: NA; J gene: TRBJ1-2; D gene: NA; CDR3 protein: CASSLGGAGGYTF; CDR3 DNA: TGTGCCAGCAGCTTAGGAGGGGCAGGAGGCTACACCTTC
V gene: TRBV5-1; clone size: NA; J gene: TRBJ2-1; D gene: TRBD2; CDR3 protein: CASSLRPSGTGKGEQFF; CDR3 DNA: TGCGCCAGCAGCTTGAGGCCTAGCGGTACCGGTAAGGGTGAGCAGTTCTTC
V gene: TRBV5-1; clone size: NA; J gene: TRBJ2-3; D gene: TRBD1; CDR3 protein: CASSTLSTGVSTDTQYF; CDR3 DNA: TGCGCCAGCAGCACCTTATCGACAGGGGTTAGCACAGATACGCAGTATTTT
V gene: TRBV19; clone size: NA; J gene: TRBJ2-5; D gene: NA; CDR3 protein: CASSINGQLWGQETQYF; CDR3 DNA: TGTGCCAGTAGTATAAATGGGCAGCTGTGGGGGCAGGAGACCCAGTACTTC
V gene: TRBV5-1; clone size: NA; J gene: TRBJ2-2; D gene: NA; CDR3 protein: CASSLDVGSGTGELFF; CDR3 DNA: TGCGCCAGCAGCTTGGACGTGGGTTCAGGCACCGGGGAGCTGTTTTTT
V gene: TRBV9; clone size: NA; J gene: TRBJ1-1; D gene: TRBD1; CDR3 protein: CASSATGTGGARAEAFF; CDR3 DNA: TGTGCCAGCAGCGCAACCGGGACAGGGGGCGCAAGAGCTGAAGCTTTCTTT
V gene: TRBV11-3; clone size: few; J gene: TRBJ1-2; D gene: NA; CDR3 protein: CASSLDGVGYGYTF; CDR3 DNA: TGTGCCAGCAGCCTTGACGGAGTGGGCTATGGCTACACCTTC
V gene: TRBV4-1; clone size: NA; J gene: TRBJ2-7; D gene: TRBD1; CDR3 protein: CASSQDWQGAGEQYF; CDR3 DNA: TGCGCCAGCAGCCAAGATTGGCAGGGGGCAGGGGAGCAGTACTTC
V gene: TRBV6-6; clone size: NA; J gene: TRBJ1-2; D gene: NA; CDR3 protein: CASSTGGGYDGYTF; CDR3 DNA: TGTGCCAGCAGTACCGGGGGGGGGTACGATGGCTACACCTTC
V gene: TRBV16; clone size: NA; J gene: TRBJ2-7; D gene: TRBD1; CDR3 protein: CASSQWKTGSYEQYF; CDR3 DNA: TGTGCCAGCAGCCAATGGAAGACAGGGTCCTACGAGCAGTACTTC
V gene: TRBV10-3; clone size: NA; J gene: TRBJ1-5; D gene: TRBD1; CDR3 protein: CAISSSGDRGGQPQHF; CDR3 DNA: TGTGCCATCAGTTCCTCCGGGGACAGGGGAGGTCAGCCCCAGCATTTT
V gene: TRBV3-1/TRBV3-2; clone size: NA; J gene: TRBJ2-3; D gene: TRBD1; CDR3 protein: CASSDRGSRDTQYF; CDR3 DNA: TGTGCCAGCAGCGACAGGGGGTCAAGAGATACGCAGTATTTT
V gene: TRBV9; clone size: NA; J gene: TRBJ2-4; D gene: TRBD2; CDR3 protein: CASSVEVGAGGNIQYF; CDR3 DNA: TGTGCCAGCAGCGTAGAGGTCGGAGCGGGAGGGAACATTCAGTACTTC
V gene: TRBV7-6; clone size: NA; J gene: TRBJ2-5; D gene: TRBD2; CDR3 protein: CASSFTSGSTETQYF; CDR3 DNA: TGTGCCAGCAGCTTCACTAGCGGGAGTACCGAGACCCAGTACTTC
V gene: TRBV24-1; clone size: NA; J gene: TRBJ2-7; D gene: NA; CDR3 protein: CATSDTGSSHEQYF; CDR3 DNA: TGTGCCACCAGTGACACAGGCTCTTCCCACGAGCAGTACTTC
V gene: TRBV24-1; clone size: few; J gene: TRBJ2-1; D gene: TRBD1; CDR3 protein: CATSDPGGRNLEQFF; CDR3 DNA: TGTGCCACCAGTGACCCAGGGGGCCGGAACCTTGAGCAGTTCTTC
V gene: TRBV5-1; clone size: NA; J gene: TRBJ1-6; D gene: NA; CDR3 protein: CASSPSSYNSPLHF; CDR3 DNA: TGCGCCAGCAGCCCTAGCTCCTATAATTCACCCCTCCACTTT
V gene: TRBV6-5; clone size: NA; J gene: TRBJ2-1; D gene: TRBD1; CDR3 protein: CASRAGQGIGNEQFF; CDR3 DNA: TGTGCCAGCAGGGCGGGACAGGGGATTGGGAATGAGCAGTTCTTC
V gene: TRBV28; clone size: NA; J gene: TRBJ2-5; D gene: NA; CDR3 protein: CASSSSHQETQYF; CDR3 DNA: TGTGCCAGCAGTTCTAGCCACCAAGAGACCCAGTACTTC